The next 13 T cell receptor beta chains were all read from a single sample in a study of blood T cells in healthy people across ages. A second roughly 6 to 12 cycle PCR used barcoded and J-beta primers. One entry per CDR3 protein, called by TCRdb with MiXCR from the 5' RACE reads. The top ten clones hold about 20% of a sample with roughly 800,000 distinct CDR3 sequences, roughly 60% of them seen once. The sequencing input was blood. The source is a young man in good health.

This clonotype has just a few counts. The rearrangement links TRBV10-2 to TRBJ2-5; perhaps TRBD2 as D (7 bases). This CDR3 spans 16 amino acids. V lost 3 bases and J 2 bases, leaving 16 bases between the germline ends. CDR1 and CDR2 (germline): WSHSY, SAAADI. As DNA, the CDR3 is TGCGCCAGCAGTGACCCAGGGGAGGGTTGGCAAGAGACCCAGTACTTC. Amino acids: CASSDPGEGWQETQYF.

In DNA, the CDR3 is TGCAGTGCCAGGGAGTCCTACGAGCAGTACTTC. It specifies CSARESYEQYF. This chain connects TRBV20-1 to TRBJ2-7; D could derive from TRBD1 or TRBD2 (5 bases each). Trimming removed 6 bases from V and 1 base from J, with 7 bases in between. Per the germline V gene, CDR1 is DFQATT and CDR2 is SNEGSKA (reference sequence). The CDR3 consists of 11 residues.

The sample holds a few counts of this clonotype. The V and J genes are TRBV29-1 and TRBJ2-5, with D possibly matching TRBD1 (5 bases). Germline V gene lookup returns CDR1 SQVTM and CDR2 ANQGSEA. The CDR3 extends over 12 amino acids. Trimming removed 4 bases from V and 5 bases from J, with 11 bases in between. DNA of the CDR3: TGCAGCGTTGGGGGCACACCGGAGACCCAGTACTTC. Translated, it gives CSVGGTPETQYF.

The chain carries TRBV3-1 and TRBJ1-6, with D unresolved. With 3 bases removed from V and 10 bases from J, the gap between germline ends came to 7 bases. The CDR3 runs 12 residues. The germline V gene encodes CDR1 LGHDT and CDR2 YNNKEL (reference sequence). Here the CDR3 reads CASSHGSSPLHF. The CDR3 region has the DNA TGTGCCAGCAGCCACGGGAGCTCACCCCTCCACTTT. Using reference TRBV3-1 and TRBJ1-6 for the parts outside the CDR3, the full variable domain is DTAVSQTPKYLVTQMGNDKSIKCEQNLGHDTMYWYKQDSKKFLKIMFSYNNKELIINETVPNRFSPKSPDKAHLNLHINSLELGDSAVYFCASSHGSSPLHFGNGTRLTVT.

On this clonotype itself: Given a much more abundant clone one base away, this may be a read error. CDR3 sequence: CASSLFCGPSYEQYF. The DNA for the CDR3 is TGCGCCAGCAGCTTGTTCTGCGGTCCGTCCTACGAGCAGTACTTC. The chain links TRBV5-1 to TRBJ2-7; D unclear. The CDR3 length is 15 residues. Germline CDR1 and CDR2: SGHRS and YFSETQ. Trimming removed 1 base from V and 1 base from J, with 12 bases in between.

There are a few counts of this clonotype. The chain links TRBV20-1 to TRBJ2-1; D is undetermined. V lost 3 bases to trimming and J lost 2 bases, with 11 bases between them. This CDR3 is 14 amino acids long. Germline CDR1 reads DFQATT; CDR2 reads SNEGSKA (reference sequence). The CDR3: CSARPPTPYNEQFF. For the CDR3, the DNA is TGCAGTGCTAGGCCCCCAACCCCCTACAATGAGCAGTTCTTC.

V usage is TRBV1 and J usage is TRBJ1-5; the D call TRBD1 from the table was never checked on the DNA. TRBV1 is annotated as a pseudogene. The CDR3 totals 17 residues. CDR3 bases: TGCACCAGCAGCCAGGGGACAGGGGGTTTGCCCAATCAGCCCCAGCATTTT. Translation gives CTSSQGTGGLPNQPQHF.

The chain links TRBV27 to TRBJ2-7; D ambiguous. Germline lookup yields CDR1 MNHEY and CDR2 SMNVEV (reference sequence). The length of the CDR3 is 16 residues. V lost 5 bases, J lost 4 bases, and 21 bases lay in between. The CDR3 nucleotides read TGTGCCAGCAGTCCGTCCCTGGGTCATACAAGGTACGAGCAGTACTTC. Translated, it gives CASSPSLGHTRYEQYF.

V is TRBV7-9 and J is TRBJ2-7, with a possible D match to TRBD2 (6 bases). V lost 1 base to trimming and J lost 6 bases, with 16 bases between them. CDR3 size: 15 residues. Germline V CDR1 and CDR2: SEHNR, FQNEAQ (reference sequence). The CDR3 spells CASSLESSSAGEQYF. CDR3 in DNA: TGTGCCAGCAGCTTAGAAAGTTCTAGCGCGGGCGAGCAGTACTTC. The entire variable domain, with the rest obtained from reference TRBV7-9 and TRBJ2-7, is as follows: DTGVSQNPRHKITKRGQNVTFRCDPISEHNRLYWYRQTLGQGPEFLTYFQNEAQLEKSRLLSDRFSAERPKGSFSTLEIQRTEQGDSAMYLCASSLESSSAGEQYFGPGTRLTVT.

This sequence joins TRBV6-5 and TRBJ2-1; 9 bases line up with TRBD2. The V and J ends lost 4 bases and 6 bases, in that order; junction bases with no gene match: 10. This CDR3 region has 16 residues. CDR1 is MNHEY, CDR2 SVGAGI, per germline. CDR3 DNA: TGTGCCAGCAGTTCGGGACTAGCTTTCCCCTCCAATGAGCAGTTCTTC. Translating it yields CASSSGLAFPSNEQFF.

On this clonotype: At one boundary the junction diverges from the germline segment, which might be a read error. The chain carries TRBV18 and TRBJ2-1; 8 bases fit TRBD2. This CDR3 contains 14 residues. Germline values: CDR1 KGHSH, CDR2 LQKENI. DNA of the CDR3: TGTACCAGCTCACCAGGTAGCGGGAACAATGAGCAGTTCTTC. Protein product: CTSSPGSGNNEQFF. The full variable domain, rest sourced from reference TRBV18 and TRBJ2-1, is NAGVMQNPRHLVRRRGQEARLRCSPMKGHSHVYWYRQLPEEGLKFMVYLQKENIIDESGMPKERFSAEFPKEGPSILRIQQVVRGDSAAYFCTSSPGSGNNEQFFGPGTRLTVL.

The rearrangement links TRBV2 to TRBJ2-3; 7 bases match TRBD2. Per germline, CDR1 SNHLY and CDR2 FYNNEI. There are 15 residues in the CDR3. With 4 bases clipped from V and 2 bases from J, the junction kept 6 bases outside the gene matches. Here the CDR3 reads CASSVTERDTDTQYF. In DNA form, the CDR3 reads TGTGCCAGCAGTGTCACCGAGCGGGACACAGATACGCAGTATTTT.

The J gene is TRBJ2-7, the V gene TRBV20-1, with D possibly TRBD2 on 6 matching bases. V gave up 6 bases and J gave up 2 bases, with 17 bases separating them. Germline V CDR1 and CDR2: DFQATT, SNEGSKA (reference sequence). The CDR3 totals 14 residues. Here the CDR3 reads CSAPRDFKPYEQYF. The CDR3 DNA sequence: TGCAGTGCCCCGCGGGACTTTAAACCCTACGAGCAGTACTTC.